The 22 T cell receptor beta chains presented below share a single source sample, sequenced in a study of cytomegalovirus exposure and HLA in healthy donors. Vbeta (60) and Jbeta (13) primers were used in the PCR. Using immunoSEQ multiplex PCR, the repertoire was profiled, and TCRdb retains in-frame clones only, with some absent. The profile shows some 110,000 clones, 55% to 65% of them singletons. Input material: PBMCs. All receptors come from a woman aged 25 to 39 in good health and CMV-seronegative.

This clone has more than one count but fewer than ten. The CDR3: CASSDSPGQGAGGYTF. The CDR3 nucleotides read TGTGCCAGCAGTGACTCGCCGGGACAGGGGGCGGGTGGCTACACCTTC. This chain links TRBV6-4 with TRBJ1-2; 12 bases map to TRBD1. The CDR3 runs 16 residues. Germline V lookup: CDR1 MRHNA, CDR2 SNTAGT. The V gene end was trimmed by 0 bases and the J gene end by 7 bases; junction bases not matched to a gene: 6.

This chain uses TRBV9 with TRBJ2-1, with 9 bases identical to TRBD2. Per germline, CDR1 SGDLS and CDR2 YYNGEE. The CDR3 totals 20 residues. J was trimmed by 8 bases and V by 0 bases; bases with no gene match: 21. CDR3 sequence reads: CASSVGGSWSGRLITDEQFF. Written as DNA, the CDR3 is TGTGCCAGCAGCGTAGGCGGGTCGTGGAGCGGGAGGCTTATAACGGATGAGCAGTTCTTC.

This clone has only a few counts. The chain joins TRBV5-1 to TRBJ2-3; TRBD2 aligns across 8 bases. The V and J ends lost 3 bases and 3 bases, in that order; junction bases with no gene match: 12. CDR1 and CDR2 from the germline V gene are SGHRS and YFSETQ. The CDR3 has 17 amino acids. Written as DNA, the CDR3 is TGCGCCAGCAGCTCGACTCTAGCGGGTGGGGGGACAGATACGCAGTATTTT. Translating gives CASSSTLAGGGTDTQYF.

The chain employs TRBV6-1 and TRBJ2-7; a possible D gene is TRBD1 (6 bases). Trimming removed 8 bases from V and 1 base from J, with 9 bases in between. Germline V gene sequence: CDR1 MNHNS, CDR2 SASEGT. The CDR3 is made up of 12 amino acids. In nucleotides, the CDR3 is TGTGCCAGCGGACAGAGTTCCTACGAGCAGTACTTC. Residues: CASGQSSYEQYF.

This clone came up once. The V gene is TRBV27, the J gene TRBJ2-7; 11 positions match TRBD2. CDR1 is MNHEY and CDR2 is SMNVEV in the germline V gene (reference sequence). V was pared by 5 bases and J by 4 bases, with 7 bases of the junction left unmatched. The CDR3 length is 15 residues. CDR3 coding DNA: TGTGCCAGCAGTGTTACTAGCGGGAGTCATTACGAGCAGTACTTC. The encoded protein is CASSVTSGSHYEQYF.

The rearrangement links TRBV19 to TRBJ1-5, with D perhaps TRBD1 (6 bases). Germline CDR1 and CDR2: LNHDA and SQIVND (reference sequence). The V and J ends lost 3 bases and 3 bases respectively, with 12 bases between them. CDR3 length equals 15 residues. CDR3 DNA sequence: TGTGCCAGTAGTATCTCCAGGGGTTACAATCAGCCCCAGCATTTT. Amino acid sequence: CASSISRGYNQPQHF.

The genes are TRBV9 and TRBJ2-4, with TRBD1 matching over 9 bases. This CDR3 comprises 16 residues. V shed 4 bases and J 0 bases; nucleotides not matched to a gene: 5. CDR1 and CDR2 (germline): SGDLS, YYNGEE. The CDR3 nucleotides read TGTGCCAGCAGCAAACAGGGGGCCCTAGCCAAAAACATTCAGTACTTC. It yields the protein CASSKQGALAKNIQYF.

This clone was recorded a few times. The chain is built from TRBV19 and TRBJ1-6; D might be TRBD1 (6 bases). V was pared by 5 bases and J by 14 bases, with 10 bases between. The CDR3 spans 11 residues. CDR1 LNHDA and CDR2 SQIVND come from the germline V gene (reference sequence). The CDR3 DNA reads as TGTGCCAGTAGTTTTGAGGGGGCCCTCCACTTT. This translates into CASSFEGALHF.

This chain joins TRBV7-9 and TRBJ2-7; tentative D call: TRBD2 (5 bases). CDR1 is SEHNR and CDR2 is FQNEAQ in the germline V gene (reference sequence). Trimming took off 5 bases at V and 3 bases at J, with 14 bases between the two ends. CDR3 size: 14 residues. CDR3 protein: CASSGEGFVYEQYF. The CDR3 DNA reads TGTGCCAGCAGCGGAGAGGGTTTTGTCTACGAGCAGTACTTC.

The CDR3 sequence is CASRIQGGSSYEQYF. DNA of the CDR3: TGCGCCAGCAGGATACAGGGTGGAAGCTCCTACGAGCAGTACTTC. The chain links TRBV5-1 to TRBJ2-7, with D perhaps matching TRBD1 (6 bases). Germline CDR1 reads SGHRS; CDR2 reads YFSETQ. CDR3 size: 15 residues. V dropped 5 bases and J dropped 0 bases, with 15 bases sitting between them. Supplemented by reference TRBV5-1 and TRBJ2-7, the full variable domain reads KAGVTQTPRYLIKTRGQQVTLSCSPISGHRSVSWYQQTPGQGLQFLFEYFSETQRNKGNFPGRFSGRQFSNSRSEMNVSTLELGDSALYLCASRIQGGSSYEQYFGPGTRLTVT.

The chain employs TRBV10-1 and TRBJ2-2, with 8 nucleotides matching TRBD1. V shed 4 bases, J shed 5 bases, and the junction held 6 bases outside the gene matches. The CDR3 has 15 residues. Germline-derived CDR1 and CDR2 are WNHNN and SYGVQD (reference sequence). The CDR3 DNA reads TGCGCCAGCAGTGGGACAGGGCGGCTTACCGGGGAGCTGTTTTTT. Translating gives CASSGTGRLTGELFF.

The CDR3 here is CASSVSGGSYNEQFF. The DNA of the CDR3 is TGTGCCAGCAGCGTATCGGGAGGCTCCTACAATGAGCAGTTCTTC. The chain employs TRBV9 and TRBJ2-1; 7 bases match TRBD2. Germline V gene data show CDR1 as SGDLS and CDR2 as YYNGEE. The CDR3 extends over 15 amino acids. With V trimmed by 1 base and J by 0 bases, 1 base remained unmatched.

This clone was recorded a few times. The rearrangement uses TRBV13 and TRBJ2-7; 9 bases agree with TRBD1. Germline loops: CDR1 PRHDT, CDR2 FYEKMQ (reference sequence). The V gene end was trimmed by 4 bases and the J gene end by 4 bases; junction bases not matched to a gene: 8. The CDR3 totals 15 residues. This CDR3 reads CASSSTGQGGYEQYF. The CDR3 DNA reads TGTGCCAGCAGCTCGACGGGACAGGGCGGTTACGAGCAGTACTTC.

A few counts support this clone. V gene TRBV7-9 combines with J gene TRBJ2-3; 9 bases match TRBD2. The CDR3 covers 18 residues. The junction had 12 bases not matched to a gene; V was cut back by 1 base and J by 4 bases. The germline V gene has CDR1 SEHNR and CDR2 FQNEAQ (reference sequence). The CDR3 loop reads CASSLVVLSSGTADTQYF. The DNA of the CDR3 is TGTGCCAGCAGCTTAGTGGTCTTGTCTAGCGGGACGGCAGATACGCAGTATTTT.

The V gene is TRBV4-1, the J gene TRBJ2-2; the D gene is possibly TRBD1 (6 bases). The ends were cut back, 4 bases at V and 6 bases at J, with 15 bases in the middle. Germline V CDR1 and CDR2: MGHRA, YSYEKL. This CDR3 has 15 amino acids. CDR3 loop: CASSLLGQGPGELFF. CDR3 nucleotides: TGCGCCAGCAGCCTCCTGGGGCAGGGGCCCGGGGAGCTGTTTTTT.

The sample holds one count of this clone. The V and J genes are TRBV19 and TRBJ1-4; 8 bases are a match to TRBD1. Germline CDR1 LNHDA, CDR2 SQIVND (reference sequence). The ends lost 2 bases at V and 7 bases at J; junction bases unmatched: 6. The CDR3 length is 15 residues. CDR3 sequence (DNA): TGTGCCAGTAGTATACTACAGGGGGGCGCTGAAAAACTGTTTTTT. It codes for CASSILQGGAEKLFF.

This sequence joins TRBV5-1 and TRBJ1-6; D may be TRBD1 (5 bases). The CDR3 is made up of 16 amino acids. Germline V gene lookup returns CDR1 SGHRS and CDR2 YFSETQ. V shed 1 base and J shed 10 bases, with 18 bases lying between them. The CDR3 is CASSLRGGLQQSPLHF. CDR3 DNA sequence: TGCGCCAGCAGCTTGAGGGGCGGACTACAGCAATCACCCCTCCACTTT.

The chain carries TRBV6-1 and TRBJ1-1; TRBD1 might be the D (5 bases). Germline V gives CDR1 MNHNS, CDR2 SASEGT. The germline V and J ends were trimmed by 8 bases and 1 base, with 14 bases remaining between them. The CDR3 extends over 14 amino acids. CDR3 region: CASARVGQNTEAFF. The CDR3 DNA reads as TGTGCCAGCGCCCGTGTGGGGCAGAACACTGAAGCTTTCTTT.

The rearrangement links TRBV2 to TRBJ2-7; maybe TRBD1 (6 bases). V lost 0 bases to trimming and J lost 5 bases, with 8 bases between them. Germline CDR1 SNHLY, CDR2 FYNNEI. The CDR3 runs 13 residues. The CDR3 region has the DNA TGTGCCAGCAGTGAAGCCCACAGGGACGAGCAGTACTTC. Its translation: CASSEAHRDEQYF.

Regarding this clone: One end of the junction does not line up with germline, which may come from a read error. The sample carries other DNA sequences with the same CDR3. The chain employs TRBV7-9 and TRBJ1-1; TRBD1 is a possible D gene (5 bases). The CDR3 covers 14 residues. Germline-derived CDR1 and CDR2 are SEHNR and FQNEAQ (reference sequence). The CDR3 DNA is TGTGCCAGCAGCTTTGGACACATGAACACTGAGGCTTTCTTT. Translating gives CASSFGHMNTEAFF.

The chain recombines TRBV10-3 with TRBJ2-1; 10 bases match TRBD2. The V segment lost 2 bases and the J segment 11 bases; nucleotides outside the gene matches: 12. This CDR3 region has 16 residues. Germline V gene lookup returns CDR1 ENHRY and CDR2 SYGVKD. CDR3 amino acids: CAISEGRSGGTDKQFF. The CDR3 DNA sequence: TGTGCCATCAGTGAGGGTCGTAGCGGGGGGACTGATAAGCAGTTCTTC.

CDR3 in amino acids: CASSGGASPTDTQYF. Written as DNA, the CDR3 is TGTGCCAGCAGCGGAGGGGCATCTCCCACAGATACGCAGTATTTT. This chain links TRBV5-4 with TRBJ2-3, with a tentative D call TRBD2 (6 bases). V was shortened by 4 bases and J by 2 bases, with 14 bases between the two germline ends. CDR1 SGHNT and CDR2 YYREEE come from the germline V gene (reference sequence). The CDR3 runs to 15 residues.